The 19 T cell receptor beta chains reported below all come from one sample, sequenced in a study of CD8+CD57+ T cells in acquired aplastic anemia. According to the study, genomic DNA was the template for TCR beta VDJ and CDR3 profiling. TCRdb ran MiXCR on the reads and lists one entry per CDR3 protein. The profile covers 400,000 to 450,000 distinct CDR3 sequences, with roughly 64% appearing a single time and approximately 3.9% taken by the ten largest. Input material: sorted CD4+, CD8+, or CD8+CD57+ T cells (not recorded which) from PBMCs. These receptors all stem from a human donor in good health, serving as a control.

Points on this clonotype: A read error may produce the germline difference seen at one junction end. The gene calls are TRBV7-3 and TRBJ1-5; D gene uncertain. Germline lookup yields CDR1 SGHTA and CDR2 FQGTGA. This CDR3 spans 13 amino acids. CDR3 sequence reads: CASSTRSNHAQHF. CDR3 DNA: TGTGCCAGCAGCACCCGGTCCAATCATGCGCAGCACTTC.

Comment on this clonotype: The junction does not match germline at one end; this may be a read error. This sequence joins TRBV6-5 and TRBJ1-2, with 7 bases aligning to TRBD1. The CDR3 is 9 residues long. Germline CDR1 reads MNHEY; CDR2 reads SVGAGI. The CDR3 is CASRLQGQF. DNA of the CDR3: TGTGCCAGCAGGTTACAGGGGCAATTC.

This clonotype has a single count. The chain links TRBV9 to TRBJ2-5; D may correspond to TRBD1 or TRBD2 (5 bases each). CDR3 length: 16 residues. V shed 3 bases and J shed 10 bases, with 25 bases lying between them. CDR1 SGDLS and CDR2 YYNGEE come from the germline V gene. The CDR3 DNA sequence: TGTGCCAGCAGCGCGGGGACGGGGTCCTGCGAGCAGTACCAGTACTTC. It encodes CASSAGTGSCEQYQYF.

Only one count was recorded for this clonotype. The chain is built from TRBV2 and TRBJ2-4; 9 positions agree with TRBD1. Per the germline V gene, CDR1 is SNHLY and CDR2 is FYNNEI. With 7 bases clipped from V and 1 base from J, the junction kept 8 bases outside the gene matches. CDR3 length: 16 residues. In DNA, the CDR3 is TGTGCCAGCATGCGCGGGACAGGGAATGCCAAAAACATTCAGTACTTC. The encoded protein is CASMRGTGNAKNIQYF. Full variable domain (missing parts from reference TRBV2 and TRBJ2-4): EPEVTQTPSHQVTQMGQEVILRCVPISNHLYFYWYRQILGQKVEFLVSFYNNEISEKSEIFDDQFSVERPDGSNFTLKIRSTKLEDSAMYFCASMRGTGNAKNIQYFGAGTRLSVL.

This chain connects TRBV5-1 to TRBJ2-7; D is unresolved. The V end lost 4 bases, the J end lost 4 bases, and 18 bases lay between the germline ends. Germline CDR1 reads SGHRS; CDR2 reads YFSETQ. The CDR3 extends over 15 amino acids. CDR3 DNA: TGCGCCAGCAGCGAACAAGAGACCCAGCAGTACGAGCAGTACTTC. Encoded protein: CASSEQETQQYEQYF.

In the case of this clonotype: The junction does not match germline at one end; this may be a read error. The chain has TRBV5-1 and TRBJ2-1; D not resolved. The germline CDR1 and CDR2 sequences are SGHRS and YFSETQ. The CDR3 contains 13 residues. As DNA, the CDR3 is TGTGCCAGCAGCTTAACGTTCCACAAAGGGCAGTTCTTC. Protein product: CASSLTFHKGQFF. Looking up the rest from reference TRBV5-1 and TRBJ2-1 gives the full variable domain: KAGVTQTPRYLIKTRGQQVTLSCSPISGHRSVSWYQQTPGQGLQFLFEYFSETQRNKGNFPGRFSGRQFSNSRSEMNVSTLELGDSALYLCASSLTFHKGQFFGPGTRLTVL.

The chain has TRBV4-3 and TRBJ2-1, with D perhaps given as TRBD1 or TRBD2 (5 bases each). Germline V lookup: CDR1 LGHNA, CDR2 YSLEER. The germline V and J ends were trimmed by 0 bases and 0 bases, with 12 bases remaining between them. The CDR3 contains 17 residues. The CDR3 bases are TGCGCCAGCAGCCAAGACCTCGGGGCGTTCTCCTACAATGAGCAGTTCTTC. Amino acid sequence: CASSQDLGAFSYNEQFF.

The rearrangement uses TRBV25-1 and TRBJ2-5, with D possibly matching TRBD1 (6 bases). CDR3 length: 15 amino acids. Per germline, CDR1 MGHDK and CDR2 SYGVNS. Trimming took off 3 bases at V and 11 bases at J, with 22 bases between the two ends. CDR3 loop: CASSEDQGRAYGQYF. The CDR3 coding sequence is TGTGCCAGCAGTGAGGATCAGGGGCGGGCCTACGGGCAGTACTTC. Full variable domain (remainder filled in from reference TRBV25-1 and TRBJ2-5): EADIYQTPRYLVIGTGKKITLECSQTMGHDKMYWYQQDPGMELHLIHYSYGVNSTEKGDLSSESTVSRIRTEHFPLTLESARPSHTSQYLCASSEDQGRAYGQYFGPGTRLLVL.

Written as DNA, the CDR3 is TGTGCCAGCAGCTTAGAGGGCAGGTTGACGTCAATATATCTCCACTTT. This codes for CASSLEGRLTSIYLHF. V is TRBV7-2 and J is TRBJ1-6, with no clear D. V shed 1 base and J shed 16 bases, with 23 bases lying between them. Germline assignment: CDR1 SGHTA and CDR2 FQGNSA. The CDR3 sequence is 16 residues long.

In the case of this clonotype: This may be a read error: a much more frequent sequence differs by one nucleotide. V usage is TRBV6-1 and J usage is TRBJ1-1, with TRBD1 identical over 10 bases. Germline V gene data show CDR1 as MNHNS and CDR2 as SASEGT. CDR3 length equals 16 residues. The CDR3 coding sequence is TGTGCCAGCACCTCCTTCCCGGGACAGGGGAACACTGGAGCTTTCTTT. As protein: CASTSFPGQGNTGAFF.

The J gene is TRBJ1-3, the V gene TRBV19, with D possibly TRBD1 on 5 matching bases. V lost 7 bases and J 2 bases, leaving 27 bases between the germline ends. The CDR3 totals 19 residues. The germline gives CDR1 LNHDA, CDR2 SQIVND (reference sequence). CDR3 sequence: CASISHRSGDTGAGNTIYF. In DNA, the CDR3 is TGTGCCAGTATAAGCCATAGGTCGGGGGATACGGGGGCTGGAAACACCATATATTTT. The whole variable domain, filled in from reference TRBV19 and TRBJ1-3, reads DGGITQSPKYLFRKEGQNVTLSCEQNLNHDAMYWYRQDPGQGLRLIYYSQIVNDFQKGDIAEGYSVSREKKESFPLTVTSAQKNPTAFYLCASISHRSGDTGAGNTIYFGEGSWLTVV.

This clonotype was seen repeatedly, ten times or more. The gene calls are TRBV5-1 and TRBJ1-3; no reliable D call. V was trimmed by 5 bases and J by 3 bases, leaving 6 bases between them. CDR3 length: 12 amino acids. Per the germline V gene, CDR1 is SGHRS and CDR2 is YFSETQ. Written as DNA, the CDR3 is TGCGCCAGCAGGGACTTTGGAAACACCATATATTTT. This encodes CASRDFGNTIYF.

This clonotype was counted many times. The J gene is TRBJ2-2, the V gene TRBV4-1, with D uncertain. Germline V CDR1 and CDR2: MGHRA, YSYEKL. The CDR3 sequence is 13 residues long. Between the trimmed V and J ends, which lost 4 bases and 5 bases, there was a span of 8 bases. CDR3 sequence reads: CASSRPGTGELFF. The CDR3 nucleotides are TGCGCCAGCAGCCGTCCCGGGACCGGGGAGCTGTTTTTT.

This clonotype turned up a few times. The chain links TRBV10-3 to TRBJ2-7; possible D gene TRBD1, 6 bases. CDR1 ENHRY and CDR2 SYGVKD come from the germline V gene. Trimming stripped 10 bases from V and 2 bases from J, with 18 bases between. The CDR3 loop spans 14 amino acids. The CDR3 loop is CATKWGQGPYEQYF. The CDR3 DNA sequence: TGTGCCACCAAGTGGGGCCAGGGGCCCTACGAGCAGTACTTC.

Turning to this clonotype: It is unclear where the CDR3 begins or ends on the DNA, so no DNA is shown, and the CDR3 is as TCRdb lists it. The chain uses TRBV7-2 and TRBJ2-7. Germline values: CDR1 SGHTA, CDR2 FQGNSA. The CDR3 is 13 amino acids long, termini counted. CDR3 in amino acids: CASSSQSQAFFEF.

Comment on this clonotype: At one end the junction does not follow the germline gene, possibly because of a read error. The V and J genes are TRBV7-9 and TRBJ2-7, with a weak D call TRBD2 (5 bases). The CDR3 length is 15 residues. CDR1 is SEHNR and CDR2 is FQNEAQ in the germline V gene (reference sequence). The CDR3 loop reads CARIRDRETYDQHYF. The CDR3, as DNA: TGTGCCAGGATCCGGGATCGGGAAACCTACGACCAGCACTACTTC.

The chain recombines TRBV20-1 with TRBJ2-5, with 7 bases that match TRBD2. Germline-derived CDR1 and CDR2 are DFQATT and SNEGSKA (reference sequence). Germline trimming cut 6 bases from V and 5 bases from J; bases unmatched to any gene: 9. There are 13 residues in the CDR3. The CDR3 here is CSARTGRGETQYF. The DNA of the CDR3 is TGCAGTGCCAGAACGGGGCGGGGGGAGACCCAGTACTTC.

As for this clonotype: An end of the junction does not agree with germline; a read error may underlie this. This chain joins TRBV9 and TRBJ2-3; 9 bases are a match to TRBD2. The CDR3 consists of 13 residues. CDR1 is SGDLS, CDR2 YYNGEE, per germline. The CDR3 sequence: CASSERGGGTLLF. The DNA of the CDR3 is TGTGCCAGCAGCGAACGCGGGGGGGGAACCTTGCTTTTT.

The chain couples TRBV7-8 to TRBJ2-7; 7 bases match TRBD1. This CDR3 is 15 amino acids long. CDR1 is SGHVS, CDR2 FQNEAQ, per germline. V trimming: 1 base; J trimming: 3 bases; junction bases outside the gene matches: 6. CDR3 sequence (DNA): TGTGCCAGCAGCTTAGGGGACAGACCCTACTACGAGCAGTACTTC. Amino acids: CASSLGDRPYYEQYF. Looking up the rest from reference TRBV7-8 and TRBJ2-7 gives the full variable domain: GAGVSQSPRYKVAKRGQDVALRCDPISGHVSLFWYQQALGQGPEFLTYFQNEAQLDKSGLPSDRFFAERPEGSVSTLKIQRTQQEDSAVYLCASSLGDRPYYEQYFGPGTRLTVT.